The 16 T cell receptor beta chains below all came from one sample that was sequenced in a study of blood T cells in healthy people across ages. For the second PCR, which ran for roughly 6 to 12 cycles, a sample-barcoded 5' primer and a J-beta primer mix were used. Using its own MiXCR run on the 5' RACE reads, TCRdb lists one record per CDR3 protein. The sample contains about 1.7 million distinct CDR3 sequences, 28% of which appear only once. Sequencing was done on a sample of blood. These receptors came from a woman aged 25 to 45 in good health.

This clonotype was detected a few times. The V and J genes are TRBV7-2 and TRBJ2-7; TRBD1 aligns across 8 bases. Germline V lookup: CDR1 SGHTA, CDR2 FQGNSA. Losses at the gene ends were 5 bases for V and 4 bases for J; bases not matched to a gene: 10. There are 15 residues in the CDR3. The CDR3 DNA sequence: TGTGCCAGCAGCCCACCCGGGACAGGAAAGTACGAGCAGTACTTC. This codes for CASSPPGTGKYEQYF.

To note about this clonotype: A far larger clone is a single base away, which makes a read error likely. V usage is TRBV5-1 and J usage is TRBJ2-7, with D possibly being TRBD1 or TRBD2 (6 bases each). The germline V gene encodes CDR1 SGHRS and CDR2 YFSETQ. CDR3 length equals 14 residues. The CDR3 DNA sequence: TGCGCCGGCAGCTTGGTCGGGGGCTCTTACGAGCAGTACTTC. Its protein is CAGSLVGGSYEQYF.

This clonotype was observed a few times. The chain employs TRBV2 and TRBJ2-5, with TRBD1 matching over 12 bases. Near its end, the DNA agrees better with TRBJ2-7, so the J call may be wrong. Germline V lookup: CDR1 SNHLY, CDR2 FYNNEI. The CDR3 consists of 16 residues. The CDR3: CASRVGQGARNDEQYF. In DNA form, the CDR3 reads TGTGCCAGCAGAGTGGGACAGGGGGCGCGGAATGACGAGCAGTACTTC.

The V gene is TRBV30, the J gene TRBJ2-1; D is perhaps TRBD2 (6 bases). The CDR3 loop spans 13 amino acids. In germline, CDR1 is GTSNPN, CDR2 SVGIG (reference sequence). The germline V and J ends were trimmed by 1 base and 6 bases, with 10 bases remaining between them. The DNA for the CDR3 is TGTGCCTGGAGTGGCGGGACCTGCAATGAGCAGTTCTTC. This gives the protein CAWSGGTCNEQFF.

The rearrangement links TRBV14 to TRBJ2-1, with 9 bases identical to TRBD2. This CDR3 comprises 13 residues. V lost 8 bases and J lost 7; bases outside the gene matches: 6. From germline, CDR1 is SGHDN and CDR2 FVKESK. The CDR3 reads CASAASGVNEQFF. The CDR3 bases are TGTGCCAGCGCGGCTAGCGGGGTAAATGAGCAGTTCTTC.

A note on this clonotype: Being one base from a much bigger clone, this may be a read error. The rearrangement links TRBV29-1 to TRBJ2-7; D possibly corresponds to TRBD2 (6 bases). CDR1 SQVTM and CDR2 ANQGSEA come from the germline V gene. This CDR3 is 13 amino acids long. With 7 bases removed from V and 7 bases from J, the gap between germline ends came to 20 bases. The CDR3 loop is CSGGAQDLGEQYF. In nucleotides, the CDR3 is TGCAGCGGCGGGGCGCAGGATCTCGGGGAGCAGTACTTC.

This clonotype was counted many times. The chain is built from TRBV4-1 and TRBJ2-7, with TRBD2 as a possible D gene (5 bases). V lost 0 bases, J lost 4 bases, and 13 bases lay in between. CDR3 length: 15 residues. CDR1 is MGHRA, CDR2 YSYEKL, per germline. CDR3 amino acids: CASSQESSKGYEQYF. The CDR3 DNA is TGCGCCAGCAGCCAAGAATCTAGCAAGGGATACGAGCAGTACTTC.

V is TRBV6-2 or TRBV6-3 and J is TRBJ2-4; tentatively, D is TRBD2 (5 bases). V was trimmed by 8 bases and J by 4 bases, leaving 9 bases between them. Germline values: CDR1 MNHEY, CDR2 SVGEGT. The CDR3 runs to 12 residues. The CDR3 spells CASRRGKNIQYF. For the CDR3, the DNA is TGTGCCAGCCGTCGAGGGAAAAACATTCAGTACTTC.

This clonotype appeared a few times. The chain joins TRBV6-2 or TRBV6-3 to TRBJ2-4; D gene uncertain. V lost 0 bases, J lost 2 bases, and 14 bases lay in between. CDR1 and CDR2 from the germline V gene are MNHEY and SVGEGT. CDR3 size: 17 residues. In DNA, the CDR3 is TGTGCCAGCAGTTACTCGATGGTGCATTCGACCAAAAACATTCAGTACTTC. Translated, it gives CASSYSMVHSTKNIQYF.

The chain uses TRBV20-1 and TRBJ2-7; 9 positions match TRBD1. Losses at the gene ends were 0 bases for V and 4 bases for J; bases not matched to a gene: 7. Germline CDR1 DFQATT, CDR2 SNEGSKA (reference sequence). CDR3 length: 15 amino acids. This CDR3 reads CSARDLTGGAYEQYF. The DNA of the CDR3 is TGCAGTGCTAGAGATCTAACAGGGGGCGCATACGAGCAGTACTTC.

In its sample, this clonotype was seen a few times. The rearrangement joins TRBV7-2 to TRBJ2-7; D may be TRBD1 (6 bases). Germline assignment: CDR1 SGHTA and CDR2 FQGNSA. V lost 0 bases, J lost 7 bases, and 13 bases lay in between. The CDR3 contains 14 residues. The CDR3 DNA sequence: TGTGCCAGCAGCTTAGCCGGGCCCCAGGGGGAGCAGTACTTC. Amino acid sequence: CASSLAGPQGEQYF.

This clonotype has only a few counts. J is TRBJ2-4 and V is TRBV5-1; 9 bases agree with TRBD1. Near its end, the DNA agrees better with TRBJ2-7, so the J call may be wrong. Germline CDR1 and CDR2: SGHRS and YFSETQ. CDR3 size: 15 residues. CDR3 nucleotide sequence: TGCGCCAGCAAGTTAACCGGGACAGGGTACTACGAGCAGTACTTC. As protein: CASKLTGTGYYEQYF.

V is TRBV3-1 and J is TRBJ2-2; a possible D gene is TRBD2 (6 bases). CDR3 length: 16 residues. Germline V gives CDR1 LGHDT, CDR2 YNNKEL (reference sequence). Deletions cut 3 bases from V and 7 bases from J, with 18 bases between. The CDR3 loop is CASSQPGLPALGELFF. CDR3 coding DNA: TGTGCCAGCAGCCAGCCTGGACTACCAGCCCTCGGGGAGCTGTTTTTT.

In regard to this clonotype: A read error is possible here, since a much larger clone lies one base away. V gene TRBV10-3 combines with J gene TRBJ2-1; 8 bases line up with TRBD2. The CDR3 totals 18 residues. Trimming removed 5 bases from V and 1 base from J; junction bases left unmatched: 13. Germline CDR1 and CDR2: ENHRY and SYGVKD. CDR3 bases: TGTGCCATCAGTCCGGGAGCGGGGGAGCCTTCGTCCTACAATGAGCAGTTCTTC. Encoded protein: CAISPGAGEPSSYNEQFF.

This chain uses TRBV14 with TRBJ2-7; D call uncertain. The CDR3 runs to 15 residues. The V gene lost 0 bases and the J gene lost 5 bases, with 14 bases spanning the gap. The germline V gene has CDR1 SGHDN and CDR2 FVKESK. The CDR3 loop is CASSQDLGRTDEQYF. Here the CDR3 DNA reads TGTGCCAGCAGCCAAGATCTAGGCAGGACCGACGAGCAGTACTTC.

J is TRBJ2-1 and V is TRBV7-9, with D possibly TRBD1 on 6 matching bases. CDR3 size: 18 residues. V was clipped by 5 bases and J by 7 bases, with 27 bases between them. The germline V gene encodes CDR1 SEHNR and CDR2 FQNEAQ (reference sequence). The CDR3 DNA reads TGTGCCAGCAGCGGAGCCTGGGCAGGGGCTCTAAGTGGGAATGAGCAGTTCTTC. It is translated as CASSGAWAGALSGNEQFF.